This TCR beta chain was recovered during a study of cytomegalovirus exposure and HLA in healthy donors (TCRdb year 2017). For the study in its entirety: In an earlier analysis of several hundred of the donors, less than 350 Gb of sequence data and 100 million or so unique TCR beta sequences from roughly 200 million T cells were reported. All discovery cohort repertoires had been generated on a single sequencing platform. To predict cytomegalovirus infection status, the study combined high-throughput TCR immunosequencing, statistical association of individual TCRs with disease status, and machine learning. The study aimed to test whether signatures of past pathogen exposure could be identified by cataloging public T cell receptors. To decide whether each TCR beta V gene segment behaved as functional or pseudogenic, an earlier analysis of some 580 of the donors relied on high-throughput TCR beta sequencing. In the later analysis, no new phenotypic data were used to find candidate immune exposures; instead, reliance was placed on TCR beta sequences and their occurrence across donors. Of the 350 to 400 genotyped donors, 65% to 90% fell in the genetic ancestry cluster associated with self-reported Caucasian donors. The T cell repertoires of several hundred subjects were profiled by immunosequencing and related to cytomegalovirus serostatus. In a later analysis, previously published TCR beta repertoires from 600 to 850 donors were re-analyzed and high-resolution HLA genotyping was added so that TCR occurrence patterns could be studied. HLA typing covered class I and class II loci at four-digit resolution. An early release that covered about 600 HLA-typed donors contained approximately 300 gigabases of sequencing data and tens of millions of unique TCR sequences. Because of strong linkage in the cohort, five DR-DQ haplotypes were treated as single units for association and clustering. Typing coverage varied by locus: roughly 629-640 donors for A, B, C, DRB1 and DQB1; 500 to 550 for DQA1; more than 600 for DPA1; about 450 for DPB1. A later genetic analysis took genome-wide SNP genotypes for about three fifths of the roughly 700 donors and used that subset as a discovery cohort. Across some 400 genotyped donors of the cohort, an average of roughly 250,000 unique TCR beta nucleotide sequences per donor were sequenced, and roughly 17% of those sequences were non-productive. Donor age, sex, ethnicity and CMV serostatus were collected together with the repertoire data. Besides the first cohort of under 700 subjects, a separate validation cohort made up of 90 to 150 different subjects was used.

This clone appeared a few times. Its antigen is still unknown. There are no base qualities to consult, and no much larger clone falls within one base. The cohort was made up of 500 to 800 healthy bone marrow donors. All cohort members were sampled while nominally healthy, although unrecorded immune exposures were likely present. The donor was CMV seronegative and was included in the group of about 400 seronegative cohort members. A peripheral blood sample was collected from each donor, and TCR beta sequencing was performed on peripheral blood mononuclear cells. The Qiagen DNeasy Blood Extraction Kit was used to extract genomic DNA from the blood cell samples. The CDR3 runs 12 residues from the cysteine to the phenylalanine. Solely the CDR3 DNA is kept, with 36 bases framed from the first base. Trimmed from V: 10 bases; trimmed from J: 8 bases; junction bases lacking a gene match: 8. Taken from the germline V gene (reference sequence), the CDR1 and CDR2 loops are LNHDA and SQIVND.

The library was built by means of the immunoSEQ multiplex PCR assay. The multiplex PCR relied on a mix of 60 forward primers for TCR Vbeta segments and 13 reverse primers for TCR Jbeta segments. Amplification of the CDR3 region of rearranged TCR beta genes was performed with a multiplex PCR assay on genomic DNA. The amplified TCR beta libraries were sequenced on the Illumina HiSeq System as 87-base-pair reads. The authors' analysis ran thus. A later analysis tallied 75 million to 95 million unique TCR beta chains across the 666 repertoires, and about 10 million of those chains were shared by two or more donors. To remove PCR and sequencing errors, raw reads were error-corrected and collapsed into unique sequences using a nearest-neighbor algorithm that merged closely related sequences. V, D and J gene segments were assigned by aligning CDR3 sequences to IMGT reference sequences. For a sequence to be retained, at least a six-nucleotide match to both a V gene segment and a J gene segment was required. Rearrangements were called productive when the CDR3 lacked stop codons and stayed in frame with V and J; all others were non-productive. Following IMGT convention, CDR3 was defined as the stretch from the second conserved V-encoded cysteine to the conserved J-encoded phenylalanine. Sequences without an unambiguous match to a single V gene segment were excluded from the earlier analysis of about 600 of the donors. In an earlier analysis of about 590 of the donors, a V segment was called functional when productive rearrangements were above 56.7%, and segregating when the standard deviation between donors exceeded 5%. A statistical classification framework was built to diagnose cytomegalovirus status from the catalog of TCR beta chain sequences. A later analysis assigned V and J genes by comparing TCR nucleotide sequences with IMGT/GENE-DB human TR gene sequences. The TCRdist pipeline was used in a later analysis to assign CDR3 sequences and most-parsimonious VDJ recombination scenarios. In a later analysis, each TCR beta chain was defined by its CDR3 amino acid sequence together with its V-gene family, and reads lacking a unique V-gene family were excluded. A later analysis removed 450 to 600 highly shared, low-generation-probability nucleotide sequences to deal with suspected cross-contamination and a sequencing artifact. A later analysis calculated a clonal expansion index for each public chain from normalized within-repertoire ranks of inferred template counts. In a later analysis, generation probabilities were computed with a VDJ recombination model fitted to out-of-frame rearrangements, and the resulting probabilities were checked against IGoR. In a later analysis, hypergeometric tests were used to score TCR-TCR, TCR-HLA and TCR-CMV co-occurrence, with a repertoire-size bias correction applied to TCR pairs. To estimate false discovery rates, a later analysis permuted the HLA or CMV assignments 20 times. In a later analysis, co-occurring TCRs were grouped using DBSCAN, with TCRdist sequence similarity added in when clustering inside HLA-allele-positive subsets. For co-occurrence clustering, repertoires with fewer than 30,000 or more than 120,000 public chains were excluded, along with about five repertoires with anomalous nucleotide sharing. TCRdb retrieved this table from immuneACCESS and kept in-frame rearrangements only. Not all clones are present; in checked studies, unresolved V genes account for under half, and no reason is known for the remainder. The V and J calls and the clone size are those of that table, but D and trimming were determined from the DNA. The sample contains some 90,000 clones, roughly 70% of them found a single time. 2.5% of the sample is taken by the ten largest.

The investigation overall reported the following: A group of highly shared sequence variants was considered likely to be a technical artifact of the sequencing pipeline. In vitro tests confirmed that a few of the cytomegalovirus-associated TCR beta chains recognize cytomegalovirus antigens. In a later analysis, HLA-associated TCR beta chains were found to be more clonally expanded and to have lower generation probabilities than equally common non-associated chains. In this cohort, only TCR beta chains were sequenced, and detectable features were limited by the absence of alpha or paired-chain data. The study listed 170 or so TCR beta chains as associated with cytomegalovirus. Most CMV-associated TCR beta chains appeared to be HLA-restricted in a later analysis, and the HLA associations seemed to be driven largely by CMV exposure. The earlier analysis of almost 600 of the donors excluded fewer than 20 rarely observed V segments, including chromosome 9 orphons, because counts were too low. Across donors, most TCR sequences were observed very rarely, whereas some public TCRs were present in many individuals. Assigning TCR associations to individual alleles was difficult when HLA alleles, especially DR and DQ, strongly co-occurred. According to a later analysis, TCR association rates differed among HLA loci, with DRB1 alleles showing the most associated TCRs and HLA-C alleles showing the fewest. A further reported finding was that TCR beta sequences accurately predicted the HLA-A and HLA-B alleles for most subjects in the first cohort. In a later genetic analysis, fewer N-insertions in productive TCRs were reported among donors in an Asian-associated ancestry cluster than the approximately 670-donor mean. In a later analysis, some 18,000 TCR beta sequences were associated with specific HLA alleles at a false discovery rate of 0.05. According to the authors, the approach could potentially be generalized to other disease states and immunological phenotypes. Because HLA typing was missing for some donors at each locus, association tests included only the typed subset. An earlier analysis of 450 to 750 of the donors showed that most TCR beta V segments appeared in productive rearrangements either about 87% or about 30% of the time, which broadly matched IMGT annotations. Because the 87-base-pair reads could not distinguish some IMGT-functional V segments, including TRBV6-2 and TRBV6-3, those segments were excluded. Cytomegalovirus status was reported to be diagnosed by the classifier with high specificity and sensitivity in both the original and validation cohorts. Sequencing depth was assumed to be roughly uniform across donors in the presence/absence analyses, though that assumption may not hold. V-gene and J-gene trimming of TCR beta chains was associated with a missense DCLRE1C variant in a later genetic analysis, and the association was replicated in an independent cohort. Correlated functional status among segregating V segments might be attributable to linkage disequilibrium, but an unknown experimental factor could not be ruled out. CMV serostatus was the only immune exposure information available for the cohort. According to a later analysis, parvovirus B19, influenza, CMV and Epstein-Barr virus appeared linked to several top co-occurrence clusters.

The V and J segments used are TRBV19 and TRBJ1-2; TRBD1 agrees with 9 junctional bases. Sequencing was performed on PBMCs. The clonotype was recovered from a man aged 50-60 years in good health and CMV-seronegative. The base sequence is TGTGCCACCTCGGACAGGGGCTACGGCTACACCTTC. Its translation reads: CATSDRGYGYTF.